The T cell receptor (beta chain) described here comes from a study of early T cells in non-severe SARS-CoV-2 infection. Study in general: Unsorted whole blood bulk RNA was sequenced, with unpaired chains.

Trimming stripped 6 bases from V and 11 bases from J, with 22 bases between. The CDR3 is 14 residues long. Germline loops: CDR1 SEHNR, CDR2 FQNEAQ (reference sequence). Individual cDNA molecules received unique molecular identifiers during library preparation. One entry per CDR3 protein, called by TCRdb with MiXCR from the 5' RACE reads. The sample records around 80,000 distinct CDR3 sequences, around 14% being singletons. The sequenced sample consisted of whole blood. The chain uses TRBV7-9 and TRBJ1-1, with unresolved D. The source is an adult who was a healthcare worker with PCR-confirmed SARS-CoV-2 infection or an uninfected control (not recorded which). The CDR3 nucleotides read TGTGCCAGCAGGTATATGGACGAAGGAATCTCGGCTTTCTTT. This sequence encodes CASRYMDEGISAFF.